This TCR beta chain was sequenced during a study of blood T cell repertoires in COVID-19. The germline V and J ends were trimmed by 2 bases and 0 bases, with 11 bases remaining between them. The germline V gene encodes CDR1 KGHSH and CDR2 LQKENI. The CDR3 contains 16 residues. Notes on this clone: The same CDR3 arises from other DNA sequences in this sample as well.

Using immunoSEQ multiplex PCR, the repertoire was profiled, and TCRdb retains in-frame clones only, with some absent. The top ten hold 20% of the sample, which has roughly 170,000 clones, roughly 90% seen once. Sample: peripheral blood. The chain links TRBV18 to TRBJ1-5; no definite D call. The sequence came from a man between 65 and 85 years old with active or convalescent COVID-19. The CDR3 reads CASSPGREYSNQPQHF. The DNA of the CDR3 is TGTGCCAGCTCACCAGGGCGGGAGTATAGCAATCAGCCCCAGCATTTT.